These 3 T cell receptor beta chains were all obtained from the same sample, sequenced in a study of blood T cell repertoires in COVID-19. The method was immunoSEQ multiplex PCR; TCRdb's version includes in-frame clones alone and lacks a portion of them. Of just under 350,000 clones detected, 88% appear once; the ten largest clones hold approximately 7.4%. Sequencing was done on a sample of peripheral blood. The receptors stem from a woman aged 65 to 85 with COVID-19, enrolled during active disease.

Here the CDR3 reads CAISESPGEAFF. DNA for the CDR3: TGTGCCATCAGTGAGTCGCCAGGAGAAGCTTTCTTT. This rearrangement joins TRBV10-3 to TRBJ1-1; D remains unclear. V dropped 0 bases and J dropped 8 bases, with 7 bases sitting between them. CDR3 length equals 12 residues. CDR1 ENHRY and CDR2 SYGVKD come from the germline V gene.

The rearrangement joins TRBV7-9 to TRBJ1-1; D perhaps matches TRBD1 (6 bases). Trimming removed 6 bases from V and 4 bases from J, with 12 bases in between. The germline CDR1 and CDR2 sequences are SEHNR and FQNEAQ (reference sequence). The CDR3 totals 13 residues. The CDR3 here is CASSWGGGTEAFF. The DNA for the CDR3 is TGTGCCAGCAGTTGGGGGGGCGGCACTGAAGCTTTCTTT.

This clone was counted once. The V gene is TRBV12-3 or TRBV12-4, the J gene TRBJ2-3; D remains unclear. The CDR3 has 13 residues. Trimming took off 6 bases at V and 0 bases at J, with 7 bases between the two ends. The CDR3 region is CASRPTSTDTQYF. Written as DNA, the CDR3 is TGTGCCAGCAGGCCGACTAGCACAGATACGCAGTATTTT.